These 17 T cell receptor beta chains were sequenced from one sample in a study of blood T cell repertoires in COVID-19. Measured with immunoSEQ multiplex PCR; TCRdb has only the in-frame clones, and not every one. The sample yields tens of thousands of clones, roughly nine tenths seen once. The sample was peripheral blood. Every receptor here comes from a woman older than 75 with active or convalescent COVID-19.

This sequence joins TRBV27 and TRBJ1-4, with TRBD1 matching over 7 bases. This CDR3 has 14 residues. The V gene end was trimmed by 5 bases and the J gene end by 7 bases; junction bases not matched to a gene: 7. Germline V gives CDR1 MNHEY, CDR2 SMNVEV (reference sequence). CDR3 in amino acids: CASSRLQGSEKLFF. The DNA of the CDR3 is TGTGCCAGCAGTCGATTACAGGGGAGTGAAAAACTGTTTTTT.

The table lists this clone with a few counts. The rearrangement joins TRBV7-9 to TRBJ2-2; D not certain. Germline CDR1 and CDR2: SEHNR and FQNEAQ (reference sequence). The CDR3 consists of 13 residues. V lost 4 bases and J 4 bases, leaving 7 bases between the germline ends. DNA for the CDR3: TGTGCCAGCAGCTCTAAGATCACCGGGGAGCTGTTTTTT. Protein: CASSSKITGELFF.

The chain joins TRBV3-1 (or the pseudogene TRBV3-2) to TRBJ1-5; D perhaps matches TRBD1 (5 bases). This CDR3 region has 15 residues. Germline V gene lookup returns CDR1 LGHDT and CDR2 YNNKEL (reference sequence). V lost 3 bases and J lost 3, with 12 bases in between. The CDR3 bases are TGTGCCAGCAGCCAGGGCCGGGGGACCAATCAGCCCCAGCATTTT. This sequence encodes CASSQGRGTNQPQHF.

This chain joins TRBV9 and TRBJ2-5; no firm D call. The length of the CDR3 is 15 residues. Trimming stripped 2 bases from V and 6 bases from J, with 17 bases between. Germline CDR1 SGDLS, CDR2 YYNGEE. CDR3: CASSVSGGESQTQYF. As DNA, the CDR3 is TGTGCCAGCAGCGTGTCCGGCGGAGAATCCCAGACCCAGTACTTC.

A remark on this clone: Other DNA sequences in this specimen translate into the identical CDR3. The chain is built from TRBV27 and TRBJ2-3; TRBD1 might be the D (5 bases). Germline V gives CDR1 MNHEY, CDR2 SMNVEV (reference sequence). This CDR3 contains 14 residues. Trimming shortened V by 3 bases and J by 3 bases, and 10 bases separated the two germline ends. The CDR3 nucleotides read TGTGCCAGCAGTTTGACAGCCGGTACAGATACGCAGTATTTT. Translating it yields CASSLTAGTDTQYF.

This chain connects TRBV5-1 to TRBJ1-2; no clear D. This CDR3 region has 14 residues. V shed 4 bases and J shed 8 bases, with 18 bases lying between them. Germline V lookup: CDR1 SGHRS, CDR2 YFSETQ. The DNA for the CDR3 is TGCGCCAGCAGCCCTGGTCTGGAGAAACTCGGCTACACCTTC. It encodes CASSPGLEKLGYTF.

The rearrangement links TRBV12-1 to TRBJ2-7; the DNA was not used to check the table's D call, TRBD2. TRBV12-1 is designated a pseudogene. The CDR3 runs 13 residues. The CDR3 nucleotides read TGTGCCAGCATCCGGTCCGTGACCTACGAGCAGTACTTC. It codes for CASIRSVTYEQYF.

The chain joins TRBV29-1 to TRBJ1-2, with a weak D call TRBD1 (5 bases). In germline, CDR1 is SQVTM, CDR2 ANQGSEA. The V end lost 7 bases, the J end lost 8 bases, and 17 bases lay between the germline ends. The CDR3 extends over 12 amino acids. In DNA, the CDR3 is TGCAGCGCCACTGACAGAATATCCGGCTACACCTTC. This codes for CSATDRISGYTF.

The CDR3 is CASSSTKDRATGELFF. CDR3 in DNA: TGTGCCAGCTCATCAACTAAGGACAGGGCGACCGGGGAGCTGTTTTTT. The chain employs TRBV18 and TRBJ2-2; TRBD1 matches 8 bases. This CDR3 comprises 16 residues. Per germline, CDR1 KGHSH and CDR2 LQKENI. V dropped 5 bases and J dropped 5; count of bases not matched to a gene: 10.

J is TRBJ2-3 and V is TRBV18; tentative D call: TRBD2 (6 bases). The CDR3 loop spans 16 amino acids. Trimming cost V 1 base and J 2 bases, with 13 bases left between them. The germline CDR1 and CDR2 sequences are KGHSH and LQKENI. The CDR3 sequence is CASSPQVAALTDTQYF. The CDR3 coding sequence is TGTGCCAGCTCACCACAGGTAGCGGCACTCACAGATACGCAGTATTTT.

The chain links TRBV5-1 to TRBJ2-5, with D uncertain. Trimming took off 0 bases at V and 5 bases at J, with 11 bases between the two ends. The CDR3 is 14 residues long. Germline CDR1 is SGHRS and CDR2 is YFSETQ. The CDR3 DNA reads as TGCGCCAGCAGCTTGGATCTAGTAGTTGAGACCCAGTACTTC. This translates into CASSLDLVVETQYF.

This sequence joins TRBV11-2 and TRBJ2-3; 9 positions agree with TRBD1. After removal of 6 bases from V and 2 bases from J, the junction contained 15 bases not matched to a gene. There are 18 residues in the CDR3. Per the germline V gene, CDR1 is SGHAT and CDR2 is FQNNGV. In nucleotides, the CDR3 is TGTGCCAGCAGATCCGGGACAGGGCGGAGTTTTAACACAGATACGCAGTATTTT. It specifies CASRSGTGRSFNTDTQYF.

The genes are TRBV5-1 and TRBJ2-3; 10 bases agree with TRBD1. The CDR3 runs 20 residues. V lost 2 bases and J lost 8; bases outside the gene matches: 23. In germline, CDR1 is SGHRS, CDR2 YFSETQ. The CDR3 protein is CASSFNKITSGTGELGTQYF. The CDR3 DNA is TGCGCCAGCAGCTTCAACAAGATAACTTCCGGGACAGGGGAATTGGGTACGCAGTATTTT.

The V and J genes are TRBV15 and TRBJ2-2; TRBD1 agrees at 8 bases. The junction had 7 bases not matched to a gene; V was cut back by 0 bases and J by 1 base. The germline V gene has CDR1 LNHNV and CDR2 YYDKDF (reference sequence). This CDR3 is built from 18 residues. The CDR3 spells CATSRDLTGTGNTGELFF. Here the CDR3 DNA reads TGTGCCACCAGCAGAGATTTAACCGGGACAGGGAACACCGGGGAGCTGTTTTTT. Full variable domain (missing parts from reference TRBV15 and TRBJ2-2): DAMVIQNPRYQVTQFGKPVTLSCSQTLNHNVMYWYQQKSSQAPKLLFHYYDKDFNNEADTPDNFQSRRPNTSFCFLDIRSPGLGDTAMYLCATSRDLTGTGNTGELFFGEGSRLTVL.

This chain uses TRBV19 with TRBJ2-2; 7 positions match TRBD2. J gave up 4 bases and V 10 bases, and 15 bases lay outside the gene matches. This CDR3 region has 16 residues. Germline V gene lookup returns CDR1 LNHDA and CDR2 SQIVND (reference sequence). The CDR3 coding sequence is TGTGCCACCTCTTTTCGCGGGGGATATGGCACCGGGGAGCTGTTTTTT. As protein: CATSFRGGYGTGELFF.

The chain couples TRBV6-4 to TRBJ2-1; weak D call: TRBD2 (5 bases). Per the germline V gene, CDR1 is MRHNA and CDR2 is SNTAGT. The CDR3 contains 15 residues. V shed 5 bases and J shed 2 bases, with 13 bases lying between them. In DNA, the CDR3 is TGTGCCAGCAGTAAAAGCGGAGAACCCTACAATGAGCAGTTCTTC. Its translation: CASSKSGEPYNEQFF.

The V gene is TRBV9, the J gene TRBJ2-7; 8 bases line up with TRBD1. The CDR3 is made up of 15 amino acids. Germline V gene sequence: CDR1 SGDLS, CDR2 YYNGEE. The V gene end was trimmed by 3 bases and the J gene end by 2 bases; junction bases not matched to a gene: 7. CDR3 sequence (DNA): TGTGCCAGCAGCGCTCGGCCGGGACAGGCCTACGAGCAGTACTTC. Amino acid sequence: CASSARPGQAYEQYF.